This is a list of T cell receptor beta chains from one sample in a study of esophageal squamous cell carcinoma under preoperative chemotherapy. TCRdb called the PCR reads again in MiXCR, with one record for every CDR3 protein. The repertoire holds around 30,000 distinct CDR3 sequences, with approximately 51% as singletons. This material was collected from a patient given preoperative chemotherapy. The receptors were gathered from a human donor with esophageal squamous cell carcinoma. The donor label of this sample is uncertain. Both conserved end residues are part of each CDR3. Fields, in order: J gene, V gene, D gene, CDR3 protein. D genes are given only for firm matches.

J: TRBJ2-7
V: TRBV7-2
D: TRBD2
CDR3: CASSLVAGGPYEQYF

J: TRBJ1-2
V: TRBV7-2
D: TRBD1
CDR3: CASSPGPGQGRDGYTF

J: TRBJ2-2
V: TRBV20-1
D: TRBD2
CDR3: CSARVSGGATGELFF

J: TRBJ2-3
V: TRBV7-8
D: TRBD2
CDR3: CASRGLGGGPGDTQYF

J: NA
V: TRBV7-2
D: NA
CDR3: CASSLAGTEPSVQKTQYF

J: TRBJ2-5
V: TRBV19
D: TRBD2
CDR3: CASSPAGRGLAGSLSQETQYF

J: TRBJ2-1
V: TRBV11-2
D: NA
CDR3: CASSAHGPSYNEQFF

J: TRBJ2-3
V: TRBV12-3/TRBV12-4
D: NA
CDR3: CASSLSVPDTQYF

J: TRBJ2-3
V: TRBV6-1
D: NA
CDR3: CASSQGGTDTQYF

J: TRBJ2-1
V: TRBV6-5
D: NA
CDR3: CASSYSTGANNEQFF

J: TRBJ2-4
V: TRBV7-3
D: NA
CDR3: CASSLNSGLGDRNTQYF

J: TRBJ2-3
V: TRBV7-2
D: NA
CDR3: CASGTVGGRERFLGPDTQYF

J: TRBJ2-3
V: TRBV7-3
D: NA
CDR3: CARGQGALGTETQYF

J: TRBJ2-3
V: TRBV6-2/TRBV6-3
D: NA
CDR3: CASSPIGADTDTQYF

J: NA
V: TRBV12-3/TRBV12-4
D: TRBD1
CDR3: CASSLRQGYEQYF

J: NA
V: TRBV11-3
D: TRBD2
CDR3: CASSYERELIYEQYF

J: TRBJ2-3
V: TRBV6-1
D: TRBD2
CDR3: CASSGASGGADTQYF

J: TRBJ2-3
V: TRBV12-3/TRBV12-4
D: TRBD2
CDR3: CASSATGGGATDIQYF

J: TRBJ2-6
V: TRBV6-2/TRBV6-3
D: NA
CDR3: CASSYWDTLRRLLWGQRPDF

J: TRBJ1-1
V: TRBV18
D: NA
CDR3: CASSQLSGAENTEAFF

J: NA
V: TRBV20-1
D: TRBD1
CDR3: CSARTGAAAYEQYF

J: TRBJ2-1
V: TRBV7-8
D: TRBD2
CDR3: CASSFLSSGSFNEQFF

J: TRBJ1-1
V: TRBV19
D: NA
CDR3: CASSRERNTEAFF

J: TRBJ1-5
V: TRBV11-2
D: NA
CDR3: CASSLDGLYSNQPQHF

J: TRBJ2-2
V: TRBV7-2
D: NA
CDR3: CASSSGDTGTLFF

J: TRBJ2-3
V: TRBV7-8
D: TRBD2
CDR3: CASSNLAGGHGETQYF

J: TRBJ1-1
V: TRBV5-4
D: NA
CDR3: CASRSLERDTEAFF

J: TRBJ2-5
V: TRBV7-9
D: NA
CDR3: CASGSRAQEDQYF

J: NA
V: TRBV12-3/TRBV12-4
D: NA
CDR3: CASSMRTSYNEQYF

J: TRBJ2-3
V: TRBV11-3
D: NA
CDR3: CASSAGVGGGNLDTQYF

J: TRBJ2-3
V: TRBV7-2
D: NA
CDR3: CASSPRGSNTDTQYF